This T cell receptor beta chain was documented in a study of Ad26.COV2.S vaccination and SARS-CoV-2 variants. Treatment indicated: some 20 received Ad26.COV2.S at low or high dose, single or two shots; 5 received placebo; per-sample allocation not given. The investigators took samples on day 63 after the first vaccine or placebo injection. Clones were read by immunoSEQ multiplex PCR, and TCRdb kept only the in-frame ones, dropping some. The table shows about 420,000 clones, with around 87% occurring only once. This TCR came from a person aged 18-60 years who received the Ad26.COV2.S COVID-19 vaccine or a placebo. Sequencing used peripheral blood, obtained in a trial of Ad26.COV2.S vaccine versus placebo.

The CDR3, as DNA: TGTGCCAGCAGCTCGAGGACAGACAATAACTATGGCTACACCTTC. This codes for CASSSRTDNNYGYTF. This rearrangement joins TRBV7-2 to TRBJ1-2; D might be TRBD1 (6 bases). Germline CDR1 is SGHTA and CDR2 is FQGNSA. The CDR3 is 15 amino acids. The germline V and J ends were trimmed by 4 bases and 1 base, with 13 bases remaining between them. The full variable domain, its missing parts supplied by reference TRBV7-2 and TRBJ1-2, is GAGVSQSPSNKVTEKGKDVELRCDPISGHTALYWYRQSLGQGLEFLIYFQGNSAPDKSGLPSDRFSAERTGGSVSTLTIQRTQQEDSAVYLCASSSRTDNNYGYTFGSGTRLTVV.